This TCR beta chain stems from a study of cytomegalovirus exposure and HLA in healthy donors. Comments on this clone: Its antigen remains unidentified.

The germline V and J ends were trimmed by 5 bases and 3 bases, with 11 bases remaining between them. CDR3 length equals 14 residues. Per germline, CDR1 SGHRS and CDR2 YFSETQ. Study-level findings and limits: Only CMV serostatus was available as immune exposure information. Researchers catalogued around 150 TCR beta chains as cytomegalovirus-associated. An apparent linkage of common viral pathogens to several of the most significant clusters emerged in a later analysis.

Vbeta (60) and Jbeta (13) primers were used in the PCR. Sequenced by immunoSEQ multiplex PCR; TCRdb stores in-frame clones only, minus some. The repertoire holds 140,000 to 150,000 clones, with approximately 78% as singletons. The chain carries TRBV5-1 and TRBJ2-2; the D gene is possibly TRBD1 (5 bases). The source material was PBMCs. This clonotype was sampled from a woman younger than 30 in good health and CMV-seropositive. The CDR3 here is CASSFSQDTGELFF. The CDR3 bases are TGCGCCAGCAGTTTTTCACAGGACACCGGGGAGCTGTTTTTT.